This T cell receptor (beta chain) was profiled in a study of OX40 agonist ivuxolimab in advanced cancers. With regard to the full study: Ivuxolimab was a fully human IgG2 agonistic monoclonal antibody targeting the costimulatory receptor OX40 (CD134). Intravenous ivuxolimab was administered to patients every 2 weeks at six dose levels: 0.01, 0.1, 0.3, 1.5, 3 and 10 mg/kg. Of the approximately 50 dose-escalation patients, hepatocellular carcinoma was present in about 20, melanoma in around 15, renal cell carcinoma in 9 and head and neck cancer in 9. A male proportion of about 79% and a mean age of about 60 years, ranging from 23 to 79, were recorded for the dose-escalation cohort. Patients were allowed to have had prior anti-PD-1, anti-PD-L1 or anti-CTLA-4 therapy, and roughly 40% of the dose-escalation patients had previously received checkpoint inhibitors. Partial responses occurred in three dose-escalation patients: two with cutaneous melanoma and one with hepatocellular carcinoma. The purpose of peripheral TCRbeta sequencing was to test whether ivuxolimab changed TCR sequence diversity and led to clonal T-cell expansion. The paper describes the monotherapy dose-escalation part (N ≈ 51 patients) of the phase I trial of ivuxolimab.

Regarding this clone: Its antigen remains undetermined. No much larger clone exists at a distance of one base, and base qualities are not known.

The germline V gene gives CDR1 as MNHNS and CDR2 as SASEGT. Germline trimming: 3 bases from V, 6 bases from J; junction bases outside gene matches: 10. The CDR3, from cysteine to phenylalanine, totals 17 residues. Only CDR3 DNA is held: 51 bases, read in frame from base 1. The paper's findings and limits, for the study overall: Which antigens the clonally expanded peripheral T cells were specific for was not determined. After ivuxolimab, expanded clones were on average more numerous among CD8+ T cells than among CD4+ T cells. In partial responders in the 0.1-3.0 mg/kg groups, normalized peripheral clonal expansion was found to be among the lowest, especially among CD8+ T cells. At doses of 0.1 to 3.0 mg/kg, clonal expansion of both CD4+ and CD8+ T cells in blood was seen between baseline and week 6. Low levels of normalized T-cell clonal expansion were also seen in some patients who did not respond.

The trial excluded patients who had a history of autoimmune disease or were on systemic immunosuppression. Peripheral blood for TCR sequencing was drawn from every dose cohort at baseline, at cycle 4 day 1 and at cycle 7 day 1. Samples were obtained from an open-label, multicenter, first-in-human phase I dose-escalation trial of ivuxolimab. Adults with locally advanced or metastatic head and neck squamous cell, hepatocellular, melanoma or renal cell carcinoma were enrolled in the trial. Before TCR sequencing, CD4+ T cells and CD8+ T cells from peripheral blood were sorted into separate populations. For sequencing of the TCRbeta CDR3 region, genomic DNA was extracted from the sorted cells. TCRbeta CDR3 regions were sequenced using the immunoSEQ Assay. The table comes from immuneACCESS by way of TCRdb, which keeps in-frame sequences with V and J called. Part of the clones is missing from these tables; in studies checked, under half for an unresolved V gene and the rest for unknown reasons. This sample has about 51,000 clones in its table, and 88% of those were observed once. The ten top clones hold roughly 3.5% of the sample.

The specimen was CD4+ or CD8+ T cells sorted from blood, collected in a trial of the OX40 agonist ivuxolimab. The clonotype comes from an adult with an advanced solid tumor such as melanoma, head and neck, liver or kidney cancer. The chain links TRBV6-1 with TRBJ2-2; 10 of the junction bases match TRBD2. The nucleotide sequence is TGTGCCAGCAGTGAGGAAGCGGGGGGGCTTACCGCCGGGGAGCTGTTTTTT. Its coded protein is CASSEEAGGLTAGELFF.